The present T cell receptor (beta chain) was sequenced within a study of response to subunit inactivated influenza vaccine. TCRdb independently ran MiXCR on the RT-PCR reads; one entry per CDR3 protein. The sample consists of about 500,000 distinct CDR3 sequences, 16% of them appearing once. This clonotype was recorded a few times. The antigen is not known. Regarding the study as a whole: The authors suggested that every seasonal influenza vaccination recruits few new T cells.

The material was CD4+ T cells sorted from PBMCs, obtained around 25 months after vaccination. This TCR came from a man between 50 and 75 years old who received an inactivated influenza vaccine.

CDR3 loop: CASSFRQGSTDTQYF. The CDR3 DNA sequence: TGTGCCAGCAGCTTCCGACAGGGGAGCACAGATACGCAGTATTTT. The V and J genes are TRBV7-2 and TRBJ2-3; TRBD1 agrees at 8 bases. The V gene end was trimmed by 3 bases and the J gene end by 0 bases; junction bases not matched to a gene: 2. The CDR3 has 15 residues. Germline assignment: CDR1 SGHTA and CDR2 FQGNSA.